A selection of T cell receptor beta chains follows, all from one sample in a study of T cell responses to AZD1222 COVID-19 vaccine. TCRdb keeps only in-frame clones here, not all; method: immunoSEQ multiplex PCR. This sample carries under 55,000 clones, around 80% of them seen once, and the ten largest clones take 9.5% to 13%. Sequenced material: peripheral blood, taken on day 0 of AZD1222 vaccination. The receptors were sampled from an adult in good health. CDR3s include the opening cysteine and the closing phenylalanine or tryptophan. Each record gives: J gene, D gene, V gene, clone size, CDR3 protein, CDR3 DNA. The D gene is left open where the match is weak. Only some rows state a clone size, as once, few, many or a class for expanded clones.

TRBJ1-3	.	TRBV3-1/TRBV3-2	.	CASSSRPQDTIYF	TGTGCCAGCAGCTCCCGCCCCCAGGACACCATATATTTT
TRBJ2-7	TRBD1	TRBV7-9	.	CASSSDRDSTYEQYF	TGTGCCAGCAGCTCCGACCGGGACAGTACCTACGAGCAGTACTTC
TRBJ2-2	.	TRBV6-2/TRBV6-3	.	CASSYRGLATGELFF	TGTGCCAGCAGTTACAGAGGGTTGGCCACCGGGGAGCTGTTTTTT
TRBJ2-7	TRBD2	TRBV18	once	CASSPSGGSSYEQYF	TGTGCCAGCTCACCCTCGGGGGGGAGCTCCTACGAGCAGTACTTC
TRBJ1-2	.	TRBV20-1	.	CSASQDYGYTF	TGCAGTGCTAGTCAGGACTATGGCTACACCTTC
TRBJ1-3	TRBD1	TRBV7-6	few	CASSLEDRAGNTIYF	TGTGCCAGCAGCTTAGAGGACAGGGCTGGAAACACCATATATTTT
TRBJ2-1	.	TRBV12-3/TRBV12-4	.	CASSPHTGNEQFF	TGTGCCAGCAGTCCACATACGGGGAATGAGCAGTTCTTC
TRBJ2-1	TRBD1	TRBV6-5	.	CASSYGQGTYNEQFF	TGTGCCAGCAGTTACGGACAGGGGACCTACAATGAGCAGTTCTTC
TRBJ1-2	.	TRBV6-5	.	CASSYSVSSGYTF	TGTGCCAGCAGTTACTCGGTGAGCTCTGGCTACACCTTC
TRBJ2-7	TRBD2	TRBV18	.	CASSAGLAGGYEQYF	TGTGCCAGCTCAGCTGGACTAGCGGGCGGCTACGAGCAGTACTTC
TRBJ1-1	.	TRBV19	once	CASTGQPTEAFF	TGTGCCAGTACCGGACAGCCCACTGAAGCTTTCTTT
TRBJ1-1	.	TRBV18	once	CASSLRSGTEAFF	TGTGCCAGCTCACTGAGAAGTGGCACTGAAGCTTTCTTT
TRBJ1-2	.	TRBV11-2	once	CASSLVAGYTF	TGTGCCAGCAGCTTAGTGGCTGGCTACACCTTC
TRBJ1-4	.	TRBV4-2	.	CASSQDQGKLFF	TGTGCCAGCAGCCAAGACCAAGGGAAACTGTTTTTT
TRBJ1-5	.	TRBV18	.	CASSPSNQPQHF	TGTGCCAGCTCACCATCGAATCAGCCCCAGCATTTT
TRBJ2-1	.	TRBV19	.	CASSPPWGEVLGSSYNEQFF	TGTGCCAGTAGTCCCCCGTGGGGGGAGGTTTTGGGGAGCTCCTACAATGAGCAGTTCTTC
TRBJ2-1	.	TRBV24-1	.	CATRGRLASNNEQFF	TGTGCCACCAGGGGGCGGCTAGCCTCCAACAATGAGCAGTTCTTC
TRBJ1-5	.	TRBV19	.	CASSPRVQPQHF	TGTGCCAGTAGTCCCCGAGTCCAGCCCCAGCATTTT
TRBJ1-4	.	TRBV6-5	.	CASSYSASPREKLFF	TGTGCCAGCAGTTACTCGGCGTCCCCCAGGGAAAAACTGTTTTTT
TRBJ2-3	TRBD2	TRBV24-1	.	CATSDYRAGGTDTQYF	TGTGCCACCAGTGATTATAGAGCGGGAGGCACAGATACGCAGTATTTT
TRBJ2-7	.	TRBV4-2	.	CASSQDMGQTYEQYF	TGTGCCAGCAGCCAAGATATGGGACAAACCTACGAGCAGTACTTC
TRBJ1-2	TRBD1	TRBV28	.	CASTQGAQGSSLYGYTF	TGTGCCAGCACCCAGGGGGCGCAGGGATCCTCCCTCTATGGCTACACCTTC
TRBJ1-2	.	TRBV29-1	once	CSVGHYGYTF	TGCAGCGTTGGTCACTATGGCTACACCTTC
TRBJ1-5	.	TRBV25-1	.	CASSEAGSNQPQHF	TGTGCCAGCAGTGAGGCAGGAAGCAATCAGCCCCAGCATTTT
TRBJ1-2	.	TRBV19	.	CASSASYGVSYTF	TGTGCCAGCTCGGCTTCGTACGGGGTCAGCTACACCTTC
TRBJ1-3	.	TRBV19	.	CASTLGSGSGNTIYF	TGTGCCAGTACCCTCGGTTCAGGGTCTGGAAACACCATATATTTT
TRBJ2-2	TRBD2	TRBV6-2/TRBV6-3	.	CASSFGTSGRELFF	TGTGCCAGCAGTTTCGGGACTAGTGGCCGGGAGCTGTTTTTT
TRBJ2-7	.	TRBV24-1	few	CATSEQGSYYEQYF	TGTGCCACCAGTGAGCAGGGGAGTTACTACGAGCAGTACTTC
TRBJ1-1	.	TRBV10-1	.	CASSESRMALTEAFF	TGCGCCAGCAGTGAAAGTCGAATGGCGTTGACTGAAGCTTTCTTT
TRBJ1-1	.	TRBV6-6	.	CASSYQGDTEAFF	TGTGCCAGCAGTTATCAGGGCGACACTGAAGCTTTCTTT
TRBJ2-7	TRBD2	TRBV3-1/TRBV3-2	.	CASNPPGLLSYEQYF	TGTGCCAGCAACCCCCCGGGACTATTATCCTACGAGCAGTACTTC
TRBJ2-7	.	TRBV7-2	.	CASSPPGLGEQYF	TGTGCCAGCAGCCCCCCGGGGTTGGGCGAGCAGTACTTC
TRBJ2-3	.	TRBV7-3	once	CASSLGGTTDTQYF	TGTGCCAGCAGCTTAGGGGGGACCACAGATACGCAGTATTTT
TRBJ1-1	.	TRBV19	.	CASSIDFQVPEAFF	TGTGCCAGTAGTATAGATTTTCAGGTGCCAGAAGCTTTCTTT
TRBJ1-1	TRBD1	TRBV19	.	CASSAEGQGLDPEAFF	TGTGCCAGTAGTGCAGAGGGACAGGGGTTGGACCCTGAAGCTTTCTTT
TRBJ2-5	TRBD1	TRBV24-1	.	CATSGPPGGLETQYF	TGTGCCACCAGTGGCCCCCCAGGGGGTCTCGAGACCCAGTACTTC
TRBJ1-2	TRBD1	TRBV12-5	.	CASGLVGGGGANYGYTF	TGTGCTAGTGGTTTGGTCGGGGGAGGGGGCGCAAACTATGGCTACACCTTC
TRBJ2-3	TRBD2	TRBV19	few	CASSLAASGADTQYF	TGTGCCAGTAGCCTTGCGGCTAGCGGTGCAGATACGCAGTATTTT
TRBJ2-7	.	TRBV6-5	.	CASRRQDFYEQYF	TGTGCCAGCAGAAGACAGGACTTCTACGAGCAGTACTTC
TRBJ2-1	.	TRBV11-2	.	CASSPRLPAGNEQFF	TGTGCCAGCAGCCCTCGATTACCCGCCGGCAATGAGCAGTTCTTC
TRBJ1-1	TRBD1	TRBV10-3	.	CAISRTGEAFF	TGTGCCATCAGCCGGACAGGGGAAGCTTTCTTT
TRBJ2-5	.	TRBV4-2	.	CASSQLSDGGRETQYF	TGTGCCAGCAGCCAGTTGTCCGACGGGGGCCGAGAGACCCAGTACTTC
TRBJ1-2	TRBD1	TRBV27	.	CASIDDPGQGKGYTF	TGTGCCAGCATTGACGACCCGGGACAGGGGAAAGGCTACACCTTC
TRBJ2-6	.	TRBV7-2	.	CASSLGARSSGANVLTF	TGTGCCAGCAGCTTAGGAGCCAGGTCGTCTGGGGCCAACGTCCTGACTTTC
TRBJ2-2	.	TRBV7-3	.	CASRGGANTGELFF	TGTGCCAGCAGAGGCGGTGCGAACACCGGGGAGCTGTTTTTT
TRBJ2-2	.	TRBV11-1	.	CASSLALAGELFF	TGTGCCAGCAGCTTAGCGTTGGCCGGGGAGCTGTTTTTT
TRBJ2-3	TRBD2	TRBV10-3	few	CAIRTSGGAGKGTDTQYF	TGTGCCATCAGGACTAGCGGGGGGGCCGGTAAAGGCACAGATACGCAGTATTTT
TRBJ1-2	.	TRBV6-5	.	CASSYSIQGGYTF	TGTGCCAGCAGTTACTCGATACAGGGAGGCTACACCTTC
TRBJ1-5	TRBD1	TRBV19	few	CASRVAGGENQPQHF	TGTGCCAGTAGGGTCGCAGGGGGGGAAAATCAGCCCCAGCATTTT